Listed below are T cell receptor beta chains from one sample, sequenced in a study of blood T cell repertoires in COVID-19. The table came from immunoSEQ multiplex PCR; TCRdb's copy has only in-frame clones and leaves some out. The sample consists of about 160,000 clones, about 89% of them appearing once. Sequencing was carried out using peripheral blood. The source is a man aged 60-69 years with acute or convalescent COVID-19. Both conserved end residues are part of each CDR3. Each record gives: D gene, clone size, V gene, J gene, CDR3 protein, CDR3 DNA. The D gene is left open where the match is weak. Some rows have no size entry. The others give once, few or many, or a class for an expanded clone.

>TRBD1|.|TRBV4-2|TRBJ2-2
CASSQEGTGTTGELFF
TGTGCCAGCAGCCAAGAAGGGACAGGGACCACCGGGGAGCTGTTTTTT
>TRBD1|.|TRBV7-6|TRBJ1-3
CASSLGQGLSGNTIYF
TGTGCCAGCAGCTTAGGACAGGGGCTGTCTGGAAACACCATATATTTT
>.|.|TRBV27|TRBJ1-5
CASSFQRTPGGKNQPQHF
TGTGCCAGCAGTTTTCAGAGGACTCCCGGAGGGAAAAATCAGCCCCAGCATTTT
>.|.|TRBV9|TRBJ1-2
CASSVVGGNYGYTF
TGTGCCAGCAGCGTAGTGGGAGGGAACTATGGCTACACCTTC
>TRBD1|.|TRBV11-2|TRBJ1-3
CASGRGLGNTIYF
TGTGCCAGCGGAAGGGGGCTAGGAAACACCATATATTTT
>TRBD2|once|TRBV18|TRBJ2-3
CASSSEGLAGTDTQYF
TGTGCCAGCTCATCGGAGGGACTAGCGGGCACAGATACGCAGTATTTT
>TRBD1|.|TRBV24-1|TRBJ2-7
CATSDAGGGTGSYEQYF
TGTGCCACCAGTGACGCAGGAGGTGGGACAGGGTCCTACGAGCAGTACTTC
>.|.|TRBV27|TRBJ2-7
CASSRDWRYEQYF
TGTGCCAGCAGCCGGGACTGGCGCTACGAGCAGTACTTC
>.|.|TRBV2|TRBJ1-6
CARGQINSPLHF
TGTGCCAGAGGACAGATTAATTCACCCCTCCACTTT
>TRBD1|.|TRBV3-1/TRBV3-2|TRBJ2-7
CASSRTQGAVGEQYF
TGTGCCAGCAGCCGAACACAGGGGGCAGTCGGCGAGCAGTACTTC
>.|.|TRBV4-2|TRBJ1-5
CASSPASTGFNQPQHF
TGTGCCAGCAGCCCGGCCTCGACAGGCTTCAATCAGCCCCAGCATTTT
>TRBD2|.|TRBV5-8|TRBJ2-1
CASSRGLAGSRYEQFF
TGTGCCAGCAGCCGAGGACTAGCGGGGAGCAGGTATGAGCAGTTCTTC
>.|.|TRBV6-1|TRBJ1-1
CASSERGTEAFF
TGTGCCAGCAGTGAAAGAGGCACTGAAGCTTTCTTT
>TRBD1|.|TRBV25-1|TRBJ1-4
CASSPTGARNGEKLFF
TGTGCCAGCAGTCCGACAGGGGCCAGAAACGGTGAAAAACTGTTTTTT
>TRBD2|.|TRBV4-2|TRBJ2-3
CASSQILAGGSTSTDTQYF
TGTGCCAGCAGCCAAATACTAGCGGGGGGATCCACTAGCACAGATACGCAGTATTTT
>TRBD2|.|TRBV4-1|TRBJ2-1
CASSQGRLAGASYNEQFF
TGCGCCAGCAGCCAAGGACGGCTAGCGGGGGCCTCCTACAATGAGCAGTTCTTC
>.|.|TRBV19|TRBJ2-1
CASSSWGRFEQFF
TGTGCCAGTTCTTCATGGGGGCGGTTTGAGCAGTTCTTC
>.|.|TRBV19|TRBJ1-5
CASSRGTISNQPQHF
TGTGCCAGTAGTCGGGGAACCATTAGCAATCAGCCCCAGCATTTT
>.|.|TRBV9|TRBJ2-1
CASSPRANEQFF
TGTGCCAGCAGCCCCCGCGCCAATGAGCAGTTCTTC
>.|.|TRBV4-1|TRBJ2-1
CASSQRSYNEQFF
TGCGCCAGCAGCCAGAGATCCTACAATGAGCAGTTCTTC
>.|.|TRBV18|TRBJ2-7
CASSPKQGVPNEQYF
TGTGCCAGCTCACCGAAACAGGGTGTTCCAAACGAGCAGTACTTC
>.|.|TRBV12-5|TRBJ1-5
CASARDQPQHF
TGTGCTAGTGCCAGGGATCAGCCCCAGCATTTT
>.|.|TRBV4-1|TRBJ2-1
CASSRTGSSYNEQFF
TGCGCCAGCAGCCGCACAGGGAGCTCCTACAATGAGCAGTTCTTC
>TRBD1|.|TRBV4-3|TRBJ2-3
CASSQPGGSTDTQYF
TGCGCCAGCAGCCAACCAGGGGGAAGCACAGATACGCAGTATTTT
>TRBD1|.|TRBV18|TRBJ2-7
CASSLGTGGVGAEQYF
TGTGCCAGCTCACTAGGGACAGGGGGCGTTGGCGCCGAGCAGTACTTC
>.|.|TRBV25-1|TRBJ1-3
CASSDIRNTIYF
TGTGCCAGCAGTGATATTCGAAACACCATATATTTT
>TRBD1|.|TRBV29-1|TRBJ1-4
CSVEATGGNEKLFF
TGCAGCGTTGAGGCGACAGGGGGTAATGAAAAACTGTTTTTT
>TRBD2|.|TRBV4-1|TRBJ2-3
CASSQERSGGARDTQYF
TGCGCCAGCAGCCAAGAGAGGAGCGGGGGGGCGAGGGATACGCAGTATTTT
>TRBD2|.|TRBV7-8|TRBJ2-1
CASSPPLAGGLGEQFF
TGTGCCAGCAGCCCCCCCTTAGCGGGGGGGCTTGGTGAGCAGTTCTTC
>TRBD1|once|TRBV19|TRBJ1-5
CATTGGGYNQPQHF
TGTGCCACGACAGGGGGCGGCTACAATCAGCCCCAGCATTTT
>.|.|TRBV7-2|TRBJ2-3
CASSLSDTQYF
TGTGCCAGCAGCTTAAGCGATACGCAGTATTTT
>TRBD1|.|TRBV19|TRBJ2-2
CASSRGSGTGLPGELFF
TGTGCCAGTAGTCGAGGATCCGGGACAGGGCTTCCCGGGGAGCTGTTTTTT
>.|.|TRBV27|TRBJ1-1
CASNVGQNTEAFF
TGTGCCAGCAACGTTGGACAGAACACTGAAGCTTTCTTT
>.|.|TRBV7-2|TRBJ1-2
CASSPTGLGFGYTF
TGTGCCAGCAGCCCTACAGGGCTGGGCTTTGGCTACACCTTC
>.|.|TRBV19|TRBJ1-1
CASRSAQRSSEAFF
TGTGCCAGTAGATCGGCGCAGCGAAGCTCTGAAGCTTTCTTT
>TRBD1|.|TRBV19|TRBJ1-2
CAGQGASGYTF
TGTGCCGGACAGGGGGCCTCTGGCTACACCTTC
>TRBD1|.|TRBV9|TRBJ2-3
CASSGATGPDTQYF
TGTGCCAGCAGCGGGGCGACAGGGCCAGATACGCAGTATTTT
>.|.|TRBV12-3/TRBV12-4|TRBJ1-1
CASSFGGSTEAFF
TGTGCCAGCAGTTTTGGGGGGAGCACTGAAGCTTTCTTT
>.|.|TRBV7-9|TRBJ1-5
CASSLATVNQPQHF
TGTGCCAGCAGCTTAGCTACGGTCAATCAGCCCCAGCATTTT
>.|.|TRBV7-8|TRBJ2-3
CASREPGDTQYF
TGTGCCAGCAGGGAACCCGGGGATACGCAGTATTTT
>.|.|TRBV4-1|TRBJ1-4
CASSQAGLRGTTNEKLFF
TGCGCCAGCAGCCAGGCGGGCCTGAGGGGGACAACTAATGAAAAACTGTTTTTT
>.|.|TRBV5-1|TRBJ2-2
CASSLGTGNTGELFF
TGCGCCAGCAGCTTGGGAACAGGGAACACCGGGGAGCTGTTTTTT
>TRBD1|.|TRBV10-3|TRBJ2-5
CAISPGQGEQETQYF
TGTGCCATCAGTCCGGGACAGGGGGAACAAGAGACCCAGTACTTC
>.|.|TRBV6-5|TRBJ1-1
CASSYSEWEQVTEAFF
TGTGCCAGCAGTTACTCGGAGTGGGAACAGGTTACTGAAGCTTTCTTT
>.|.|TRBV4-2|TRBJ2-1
CASSPVGELKEQFF
TGTGCCAGCAGCCCGGTCGGGGAACTAAAAGAGCAGTTCTTC